The T cell receptor (beta chain) under discussion was sequenced for a study of blood T cell repertoires in COVID-19 (dated by TCRdb to 2020 to 2021). Background on the whole study: Samples from collaborators originated in the United States, Italy and Spain and spanned both the acute and convalescent phases of COVID-19. The material from the prospective study consisted of cDNA or gDNA derived from T cells, B-cell-depleted T cells, or PBMCs. Subjects who had been exposed to COVID-19, were actively infected with it, or had recovered from it provided the deeply sampled blood TCRbeta repertoires that made up the dataset. The repertoires were released in a freely available public database intended as a resource for research on the immune response to SARS-CoV-2. The samples were drawn from the first 160 participants of the ongoing ImmuneRACE study and from about 1,200 subjects provided by 6 global collaborators. Nearly every sample came with metadata listing a de-identified subject ID, COVID-19 status, age in years and sex. HLA class I and class II types, where available, came from metadata supplied by the sample provider rather than from assay-based typing. General conclusions and limits of the study: Clinical and demographic metadata were provided uncurated, with the amount varying by source and participant.

This clone appeared a few times. The specificity of this receptor is unknown. Base qualities are not recorded, but no much larger clone differs from it by a single base. The immunoSEQ Assay, a bias-controlled multiplex PCR, was used to amplify TCRbeta CDR3 regions from genomic DNA. The authors processed their data as follows. Within the assay, amplification of reference gene primers was used to estimate how many nucleated cells each sample contained. To quantify the absolute abundance of each unique TCRbeta CDR3 rearrangement, sequence reads were collapsed and filtered. Productive Simpson clonality was computed per sample as the square root of Simpson's diversity index over productive rearrangements. What TCRdb holds here is the immuneACCESS table cut down to in-frame rearrangements. Part of the clones is not present; checked against another copy, under half of the missing clones reflect an unresolved V gene, and the others are unexplained. V and J calls and clone size are as listed in that table; D and trimming were resolved from the DNA. This sample gives around 220,000 clones in total; 65% to 90% of them show up just once. The ten largest clones add up to around 5.1% of the sample.

Spanning cysteine to phenylalanine, the CDR3 consists of 14 amino acids. The retained sequence is limited to the CDR3, 42 bases, with the frame set at the first base. V and J are truncated by 0 bases and 2 bases respectively, leaving an intervening sequence of 9 bases. CDR1 and CDR2 (SGHDT, YYEEEE) derive from the germline V gene. Whole blood was collected in K2EDTA tubes by collaborating institutions according to the institutions' own protocols. For TCRbeta analysis, collaborator samples were shipped as frozen whole blood, as isolated PBMCs, or as DNA extracted from either sample type. Rearrangement joined TRBV5-6 to TRBJ2-7; possibly the D gene is TRBD1, per 6 matching bases. This receptor was obtained from a human donor in a cohort sampled during active COVID-19. Source material: peripheral blood. This receptor has the CDR3 CASSLAGDPYEQYF. In nucleotide form, the sequence is TGTGCCAGCAGCTTGGCAGGGGACCCCTACGAGCAGTACTTC. Full variable domain (CDR3 extended with the reference TRBV5-6 and TRBJ2-7 proteins): DAGVTQSPTHLIKTRGQQVTLRCSPKSGHDTVSWYQQALGQGPQFIFQYYEEEERQRGNFPDRFSGHQFPNYSSELNVNALLLGDSALYLCASSLAGDPYEQYFGPGTRLTVT.